The TCR beta chain under discussion was sequenced for a study of T cell responses to AZD1222 COVID-19 vaccine (dated by TCRdb to about 2021). Turning to the overall study: TCR sequencing covered 233 trial participants: 207 given two doses of AZD1222 and some 25 given two doses of MenACWY control vaccine. Trial participants were enrolled by age into subgroups of 18-55, 56-69 and 70-plus years, and about 150, 27 and 61 TCR-sequenced participants, respectively, were included in these subgroups.

Reading from cysteine to phenylalanine, the CDR3 counts 15 amino acids. The only DNA kept is the CDR3, 45 bases in frame from the first base. The V and J ends are trimmed by 7 bases and 6 bases, leaving 19 bases between them. CDR1 and CDR2, looked up from the germline V gene, are MNHEY and SVGAGI. In the case of this clone: Its antigen has not been determined. There are no base qualities to consult, and no much larger clone falls within one base.

The sample's time point label is to be understood as: about 28 days (+/-7) after the second vaccine dose. AZD1222 recipients with second doses at about 4 weeks or about 12 weeks were pooled, because spike-specific TCR depth and breadth did not differ between schedules. Vaccinee samples were obtained from the UK trials COV001 and COV002, which included a single-blind randomized controlled phase 2/3 trial of AZD1222 (ChAdOx1 nCoV-19) in healthy adults. Trial participant PBMC samples were collected at day 0 and day 28 after the second dose for TCRbeta chain sequencing. The CDR3 regions of human TCRbeta chains were analyzed by immunosequencing. The original methods were these. Repertoire TCRs were checked for matches against a reference library of SARS-CoV-2-specific TCRs that had been generated using the MIRA antigen-specificity platform. Breadth was defined as the fraction of unique TCRs that were SARS-CoV-2-associated. Depth was defined as the fraction of total T cells that were SARS-CoV-2-associated. Using the MIRA data, each spike-specific TCR was mapped to the spike region that the TCR reacts to and placed in a CD4 or CD8 class. Log10-transformed breadth and depth values were compared by one-way ANOVA with Sidak's multiple comparisons tests. The immuneACCESS repertoire file appears here via TCRdb, limited to in-frame rearrangements. These files lack a portion of the clones; in checked studies, under half of the deficit traces to unresolved V genes, and the cause of the others is not known. That table furnishes V, J and clone size, whereas the DNA furnished D and trimming. The table for this sample lists 95,000 to 150,000 clones; about 92% of them were counted only once. Around 5% of the sample is taken by the ten largest.

Study-level results and caveats: The vaccine-associated CD4 TCRs covered the entire spike protein, and the dominant responses fell in regions 160-218 and 743-854. No day 14 peak-response samples were available, so repertoires were characterized only after the peak T cell response. Spike-specific TCR breadth and depth rose significantly after two AZD1222 doses compared with day 0 and with MenACWY recipients. Participants were mostly white British and included more females than males, and it was suggested by the authors that clonal diversity may have been underestimated. Conclusions about previously exposed vaccinees are limited because only 6 or 7 AZD1222 recipients were SARS-CoV-2 seropositive at baseline. In the small 56-69-year group, the increase in depth fell short of significance, most likely because of low power. Epitopes outside the regions mutated in the B.1.351 and B.1.1.7 variants were reportedly recognized by nearly half of the unique spike-specific TCRs.

This clonotype was obtained from an adult who received the AZD1222 COVID-19 vaccine. The receptor chain draws on TRBV6-5 and TRBJ1-3; 6 matching bases give a weak D call of TRBD1. The starting material was peripheral blood, obtained 28 days after the second AZD1222 dose. Here is the DNA: TGTGCCAGCATATCGGTTCAGGGGCTAACAAACACCATATATTTT. Translation gives CASISVQGLTNTIYF.